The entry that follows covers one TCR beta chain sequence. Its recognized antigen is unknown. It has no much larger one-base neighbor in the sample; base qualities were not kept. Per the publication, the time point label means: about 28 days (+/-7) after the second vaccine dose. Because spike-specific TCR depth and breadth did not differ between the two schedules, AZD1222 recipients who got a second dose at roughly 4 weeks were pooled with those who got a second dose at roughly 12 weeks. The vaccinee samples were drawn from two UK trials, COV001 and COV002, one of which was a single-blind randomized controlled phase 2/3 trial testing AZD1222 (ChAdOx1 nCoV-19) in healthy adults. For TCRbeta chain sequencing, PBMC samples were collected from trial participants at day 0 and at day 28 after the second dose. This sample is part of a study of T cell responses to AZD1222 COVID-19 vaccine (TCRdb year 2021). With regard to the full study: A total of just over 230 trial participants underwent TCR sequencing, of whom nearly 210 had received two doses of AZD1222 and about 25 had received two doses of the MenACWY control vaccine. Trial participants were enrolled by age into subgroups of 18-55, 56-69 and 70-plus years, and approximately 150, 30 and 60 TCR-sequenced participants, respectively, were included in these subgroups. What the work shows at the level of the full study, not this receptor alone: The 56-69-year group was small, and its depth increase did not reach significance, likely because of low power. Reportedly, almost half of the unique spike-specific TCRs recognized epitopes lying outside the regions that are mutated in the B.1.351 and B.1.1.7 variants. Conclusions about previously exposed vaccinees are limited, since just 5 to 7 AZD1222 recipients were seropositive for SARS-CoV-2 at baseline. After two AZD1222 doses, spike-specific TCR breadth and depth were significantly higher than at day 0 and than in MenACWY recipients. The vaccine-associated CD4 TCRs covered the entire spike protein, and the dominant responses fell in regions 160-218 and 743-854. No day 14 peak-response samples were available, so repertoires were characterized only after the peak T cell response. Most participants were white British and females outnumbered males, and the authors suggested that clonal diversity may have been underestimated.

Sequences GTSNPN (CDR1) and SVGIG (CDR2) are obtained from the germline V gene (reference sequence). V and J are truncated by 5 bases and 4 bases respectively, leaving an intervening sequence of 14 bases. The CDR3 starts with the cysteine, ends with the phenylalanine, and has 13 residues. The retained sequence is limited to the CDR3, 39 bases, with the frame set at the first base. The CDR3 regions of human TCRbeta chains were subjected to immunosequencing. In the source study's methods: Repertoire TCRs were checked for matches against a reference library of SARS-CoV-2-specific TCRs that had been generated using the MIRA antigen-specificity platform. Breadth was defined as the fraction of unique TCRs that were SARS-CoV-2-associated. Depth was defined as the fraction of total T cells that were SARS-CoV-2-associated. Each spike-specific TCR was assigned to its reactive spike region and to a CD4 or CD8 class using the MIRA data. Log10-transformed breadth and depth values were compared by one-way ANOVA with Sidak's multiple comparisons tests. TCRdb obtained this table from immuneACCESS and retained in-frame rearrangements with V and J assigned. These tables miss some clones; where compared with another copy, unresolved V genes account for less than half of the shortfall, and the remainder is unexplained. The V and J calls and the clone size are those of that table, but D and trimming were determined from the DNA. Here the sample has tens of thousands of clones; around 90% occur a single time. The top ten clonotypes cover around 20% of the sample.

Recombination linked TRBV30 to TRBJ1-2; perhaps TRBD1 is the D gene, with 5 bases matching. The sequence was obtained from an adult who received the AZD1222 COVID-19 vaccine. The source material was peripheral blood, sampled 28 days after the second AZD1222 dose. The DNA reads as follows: TGTGCCTGGGACAGCGGGACCCTCTATGGCTACACCTTC. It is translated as CAWDSGTLYGYTF.